A selection of T cell receptor beta chains follows, all from one sample in a study of response to subunit inactivated influenza vaccine. In TCRdb, the RT-PCR reads were re-called with MiXCR into one record per CDR3 protein. The table shows some 570,000 distinct CDR3 sequences, with approximately 10% occurring only once. These data were likewise used in another study, on T cells expressing NK-cell markers.

Sample: PBMCs from blood, taken on the day of vaccination. These receptors all stem from a man aged 50-59 years who received an inactivated influenza vaccine. Each CDR3 is given with its conserved first and last residue. A D gene is named only where the DNA matches it firmly. Clone size is stated in some rows and not others, as once, few, many or a class when expanded.

j_gene: TRBJ1-1; abundance: .; d_gene: .; v_gene: TRBV9; CDR3aa: CASSVVGAGGMNTEAFF; CDR3nt: TGTGCCAGCAGCGTAGTGGGGGCGGGGGGGATGAACACTGAAGCTTTCTTT
j_gene: TRBJ1-2; abundance: few; d_gene: .; v_gene: TRBV28; CDR3aa: CASSLLSLGYTF; CDR3nt: TGTGCCAGCAGTTTATTGTCCCTTGGCTACACCTTC
j_gene: TRBJ2-7; abundance: few; d_gene: .; v_gene: TRBV5-1; CDR3aa: CASSLAGQGEYEQYF; CDR3nt: TGCGCCAGCAGCTTGGCCGGCCAGGGAGAGTACGAGCAGTACTTC
j_gene: TRBJ2-2; abundance: few; d_gene: .; v_gene: TRBV12-3/TRBV12-4; CDR3aa: CASKRSDRLNTGELFF; CDR3nt: TGTGCCAGCAAAAGGAGTGACAGGCTGAACACCGGGGAGCTGTTTTTT
j_gene: TRBJ1-1; abundance: few; d_gene: .; v_gene: TRBV7-9; CDR3aa: CASSFKPAEAFF; CDR3nt: TGTGCCAGCAGCTTCAAACCGGCAGAAGCTTTCTTT
j_gene: TRBJ2-3; abundance: few; d_gene: .; v_gene: TRBV21-1; CDR3aa: CASSKALSPSGRTDTQYF; CDR3nt: TGTGCCAGCAGCAAAGCGCTTTCGCCTAGCGGACGCACAGATACGCAGTATTTT
j_gene: TRBJ2-3; abundance: many; d_gene: .; v_gene: TRBV9; CDR3aa: CASSGGSTDTQYF; CDR3nt: TGTGCCAGCAGTGGGGGAAGCACAGATACGCAGTATTTT
j_gene: TRBJ2-5; abundance: few; d_gene: .; v_gene: TRBV6-1; CDR3aa: CASSEARGFQETQYF; CDR3nt: TGTGCCAGCAGTGAAGCGCGCGGATTCCAAGAGACCCAGTACTTC
j_gene: TRBJ2-1; abundance: .; d_gene: .; v_gene: TRBV27; CDR3aa: CASSLSLRGAQFF; CDR3nt: TGTGCCAGCAGTTTATCTCTACGTGGGGCGCAGTTCTTC
j_gene: TRBJ2-3; abundance: .; d_gene: TRBD1; v_gene: TRBV19; CDR3aa: CASSSSDRGFTDTQYF; CDR3nt: TGTGCCAGTAGTTCGTCTGACAGGGGATTCACAGATACGCAGTATTTT
j_gene: TRBJ2-5; abundance: many; d_gene: TRBD1; v_gene: TRBV29-1; CDR3aa: CSVRTGGGETQYF; CDR3nt: TGCAGCGTGAGGACAGGGGGAGGAGAGACCCAGTACTTC
j_gene: TRBJ2-7; abundance: few; d_gene: .; v_gene: TRBV14; CDR3aa: CASSLNPRGEQYF; CDR3nt: TGTGCCAGCAGCCTGAATCCTAGGGGCGAGCAGTACTTC
j_gene: TRBJ2-7; abundance: many; d_gene: .; v_gene: TRBV6-2/TRBV6-3; CDR3aa: CASSQNSYEQYF; CDR3nt: TGTGCCAGCAGTCAGAACTCCTACGAGCAGTACTTC
j_gene: TRBJ2-2; abundance: few; d_gene: .; v_gene: TRBV6-1; CDR3aa: CASSRSPNLNTGELFF; CDR3nt: TGTGCCAGCAGTAGATCTCCTAACTTGAACACCGGGGAGCTGTTTTTT
j_gene: TRBJ2-4; abundance: many; d_gene: .; v_gene: TRBV28; CDR3aa: CASRPKGVLAKNIQYF; CDR3nt: TGTGCCAGCAGGCCGAAGGGGGTGTTGGCCAAAAACATTCAGTACTTC
j_gene: TRBJ2-2; abundance: many; d_gene: .; v_gene: TRBV7-6; CDR3aa: CASSLSSRTKDTGELFF; CDR3nt: TGTGCCAGCAGCTTAAGTTCCAGAACGAAAGACACCGGGGAGCTGTTTTTT
j_gene: TRBJ2-1; abundance: few; d_gene: .; v_gene: TRBV28; CDR3aa: CASRPGGREYHEQFF; CDR3nt: TGTGCCAGCAGACCCGGGGGCAGGGAATATCATGAGCAGTTCTTC
j_gene: TRBJ2-7; abundance: many; d_gene: TRBD2; v_gene: TRBV11-2; CDR3aa: CASSLPGGHEQYF; CDR3nt: TGTGCCAGCAGCCTACCGGGGGGTCACGAGCAGTACTTC
j_gene: TRBJ2-7; abundance: .; d_gene: .; v_gene: TRBV18; CDR3aa: CASSEGTSSSYEQYF; CDR3nt: TGTGCCAGCTCAGAAGGGACATCGAGCTCCTACGAGCAGTACTTC
j_gene: TRBJ2-4; abundance: .; d_gene: .; v_gene: TRBV4-1; CDR3aa: CASSQDMNQGKNIQYF; CDR3nt: TGCGCCAGCAGCCAAGATATGAACCAGGGTAAAAACATTCAGTACTTC
j_gene: TRBJ1-6; abundance: few; d_gene: .; v_gene: TRBV27; CDR3aa: CASSIGAGAYSPLHF; CDR3nt: TGTGCCAGCAGTATTGGGGCGGGGGCGTATTCACCCCTCCACTTT
j_gene: TRBJ2-1; abundance: .; d_gene: TRBD2; v_gene: TRBV5-1; CDR3aa: CASSRGQRGGKSNEQFF; CDR3nt: TGCGCCAGCAGCCGCGGCCAGCGGGGGGGCAAGTCCAATGAGCAGTTCTTC
j_gene: TRBJ1-1; abundance: .; d_gene: .; v_gene: TRBV6-1; CDR3aa: CASTGFGGHTEAFF; CDR3nt: TGTGCCAGCACCGGATTCGGGGGCCACACTGAAGCTTTCTTT
j_gene: TRBJ1-1; abundance: .; d_gene: .; v_gene: TRBV7-2; CDR3aa: CASSSGSANTEAFF; CDR3nt: TGTGCCAGCAGCTCAGGTTCGGCTAACACTGAAGCTTTCTTT
j_gene: TRBJ2-5; abundance: .; d_gene: .; v_gene: TRBV5-6; CDR3aa: CASSLPDQGTQYF; CDR3nt: TGTGCCAGCAGCTTGCCAGACCAAGGGACCCAGTACTTC
j_gene: TRBJ2-2; abundance: many; d_gene: .; v_gene: TRBV24-1; CDR3aa: CATMDLNTGELFF; CDR3nt: TGTGCCACCATGGACTTGAACACCGGGGAGCTGTTTTTT
j_gene: TRBJ1-3; abundance: .; d_gene: .; v_gene: TRBV28; CDR3aa: CASSPPHSGNTIYF; CDR3nt: TGTGCCAGCAGCCCACCTCACTCTGGAAACACCATATATTTT